A single sample gave rise to the 25 T cell receptor beta chains below, sequenced in a study of blood T cell repertoires in COVID-19. The protocol was immunoSEQ multiplex PCR, while the TCRdb copy is restricted to in-frame clones and leaves out a portion. The repertoire holds roughly 63,000 clones, approximately 79% seen once, with more than 8% in the top ten. The sequenced sample was peripheral blood. These TCRs come from a human donor in a cohort sampled during active COVID-19.

This clone was seen only once. The rearrangement uses TRBV9 and TRBJ2-3; D ambiguous. Deletions cut 0 bases from V and 0 bases from J, with 8 bases between. This CDR3 region has 15 residues. Germline V CDR1 and CDR2: SGDLS, YYNGEE. The CDR3 DNA reads as TGTGCCAGCAGCGTAGCCCTAAGTAGCACAGATACGCAGTATTTT. Translating gives CASSVALSSTDTQYF. The whole variable domain, remainder taken from reference TRBV9 and TRBJ2-3, is DSGVTQTPKHLITATGQRVTLRCSPRSGDLSVYWYQQSLDQGLQFLIQYYNGEERAKGNILERFSAQQFPDLHSELNLSSLELGDSALYFCASSVALSSTDTQYFGPGTRLTVL.

V is TRBV7-2 and J is TRBJ2-3; D is unresolved. There are 13 residues in the CDR3. In germline, CDR1 is SGHTA, CDR2 FQGNSA. V shed 1 base and J shed 4 bases, with 6 bases lying between them. This CDR3 reads CASSLGSPDTQYF. In nucleotides, the CDR3 is TGTGCCAGCAGCTTAGGGAGTCCAGATACGCAGTATTTT.

The chain recombines TRBV5-4 with TRBJ1-2, with 11 nucleotides matching TRBD1. Germline V lookup: CDR1 SGHNT, CDR2 YYREEE (reference sequence). There are 13 residues in the CDR3. J gave up 6 bases and V 10 bases, and 8 bases lay outside the gene matches. For the CDR3, the DNA is TGTGCCGCCAGGGACAGGGGGTCCCATGGCTACACCTTC. Its translation: CAARDRGSHGYTF.

The chain recombines TRBV4-1 with TRBJ2-1; a possible D gene is TRBD2 (6 bases). The CDR3 spans 16 residues. CDR1 is MGHRA, CDR2 YSYEKL, per germline. V was shortened by 4 bases and J by 0 bases, with 13 bases between the two germline ends. The CDR3 reads CASSRIADVSYNEQFF. The CDR3 coding sequence is TGCGCCAGCAGCCGCATAGCGGATGTCTCCTACAATGAGCAGTTCTTC.

The rearrangement joins TRBV5-1 to TRBJ2-5; weak D call: TRBD1 (5 bases). CDR3 length: 15 amino acids. Germline V gene data show CDR1 as SGHRS and CDR2 as YFSETQ. V was shortened by 0 bases and J by 5 bases, with 14 bases between the two germline ends. Here the CDR3 DNA reads TGCGCCAGCAGCTTGGAGCAGGGATTCGGCGAGACCCAGTACTTC. Amino acids: CASSLEQGFGETQYF.

The chain joins TRBV10-3 to TRBJ2-7; TRBD1 is a possible D gene (6 bases). The CDR3 sequence is 16 residues long. Trimming removed 2 bases at V and 0 bases at J, with 14 bases between. CDR1 ENHRY and CDR2 SYGVKD come from the germline V gene. CDR3 DNA: TGTGCCATCAGTGAGCCTACCAGGGGTACCTCCTACGAGCAGTACTTC. This gives the protein CAISEPTRGTSYEQYF.

The CDR3 loop is CASSPGGIGTAYGYTF. DNA for the CDR3: TGTGCCAGCAGCCCTGGAGGTATAGGGACAGCCTATGGCTACACCTTC. The chain recombines TRBV5-5 with TRBJ1-2, with 7 bases aligning to TRBD1. The V gene end was trimmed by 4 bases and the J gene end by 4 bases; junction bases not matched to a gene: 13. From germline, CDR1 is SGHKS and CDR2 YYEKEE (reference sequence). The CDR3 runs to 16 residues.

This clone was found once. This chain links TRBV12-3 or TRBV12-4 with TRBJ2-1; 7 nucleotides line up with TRBD1. There are 13 residues in the CDR3. With 5 bases clipped from V and 9 bases from J, the junction kept 7 bases outside the gene matches. The DNA for the CDR3 is TGTGCCAGCAGTCTAGGACAGGAGCCTGAGCAGTTCTTC. This codes for CASSLGQEPEQFF.

The rearrangement uses TRBV14 and TRBJ1-2; maybe TRBD1 (6 bases). The V and J ends lost 0 bases and 5 bases respectively, with 10 bases between them. Per germline, CDR1 SGHDN and CDR2 FVKESK. The CDR3 totals 14 residues. CDR3 sequence: CASSQDGGWYGYTF. CDR3 nucleotides: TGTGCCAGCAGCCAAGATGGGGGCTGGTATGGCTACACCTTC.

The chain couples TRBV28 to TRBJ1-4; possible D gene TRBD1, 6 bases. V dropped 1 base and J dropped 8 bases, with 11 bases sitting between them. The CDR3 spans 14 residues. In germline, CDR1 is MDHEN, CDR2 SYDVKM. CDR3 nucleotides: TGTGCCAGCAGTTTATATTCAGGGGACGAAAAACTGTTTTTT. It yields the protein CASSLYSGDEKLFF.

The chain combines TRBV19 with TRBJ1-6; D remains ambiguous. Trimming shortened V by 6 bases and J by 2 bases, and 20 bases separated the two germline ends. Germline loops: CDR1 LNHDA, CDR2 SQIVND (reference sequence). The length of the CDR3 is 18 residues. The CDR3 DNA reads as TGTGCCAGTAGAACCGTCAACCGAGCGAGTACCTATAATTCACCCCTCCACTTT. The encoded protein is CASRTVNRASTYNSPLHF.

The rearrangement links TRBV29-1 to TRBJ2-1, with D perhaps TRBD1 (5 bases). Trimming took 4 bases from V and 6 from J, leaving 13 bases between them. From germline, CDR1 is SQVTM and CDR2 ANQGSEA. The CDR3 sequence is 13 residues long. The CDR3, as DNA: TGCAGCGTTGCCAGGGTAGGCTTCAATGAGCAGTTCTTC. Translating it yields CSVARVGFNEQFF.

The chain links TRBV7-9 to TRBJ1-1; tentatively, D is TRBD1 (5 bases). The CDR3 consists of 14 residues. Germline assignment: CDR1 SEHNR and CDR2 FQNEAQ (reference sequence). V lost 4 bases and J lost 1, with 10 bases in between. Here the CDR3 DNA reads TGTGCCAGCAGCTCCGGACACGAGAACACTGAAGCTTTCTTT. This gives the protein CASSSGHENTEAFF.

This clone was observed a handful of times. This chain links TRBV11-2 with TRBJ2-2; D unresolved. Germline lookup yields CDR1 SGHAT and CDR2 FQNNGV. Trimming shortened V by 6 bases and J by 1 base, and 12 bases separated the two germline ends. The CDR3 covers 15 residues. DNA for the CDR3: TGTGCCAGCAGGCCTTCCCGGGTGAACACCGGGGAGCTGTTTTTT. Its translation: CASRPSRVNTGELFF.

The chain carries TRBV18 and TRBJ1-2; the match to TRBD1 covers 7 bases. Germline CDR1 KGHSH, CDR2 LQKENI. The CDR3 totals 15 residues. The ends lost 3 bases at V and 5 bases at J; junction bases unmatched: 9. The CDR3 loop reads CASSPGSRGVYGYTF. CDR3 nucleotides: TGTGCCAGCTCACCGGGGAGCAGGGGGGTGTATGGCTACACCTTC.

The rearrangement links TRBV18 to TRBJ1-3, with D uncertain. The length of the CDR3 is 16 residues. The germline V gene has CDR1 KGHSH and CDR2 LQKENI. V lost 3 bases to trimming and J lost 4 bases, with 16 bases between them. CDR3 in amino acids: CASSPFDTRSGNTIYF. CDR3 coding DNA: TGTGCCAGCTCACCGTTCGATACGCGGTCCGGAAACACCATATATTTT.

The V call is TRBV7-2, the J call TRBJ1-5, with 8 bases lining up with TRBD1. Trimming at V came to 5 bases and at J to 6 bases, leaving 9 bases not matched to a gene. CDR3 length: 15 amino acids. CDR1 and CDR2 (germline): SGHTA, FQGNSA. The CDR3 DNA is TGTGCCAGCAGCGCCACGGACAGGGTTTTTCAGCCCCAGCATTTT. It translates to CASSATDRVFQPQHF.

The rearrangement links TRBV5-4 to TRBJ2-5; TRBD1 might be the D (5 bases). Trimming took 5 bases from V and 4 from J, leaving 15 bases between them. The CDR3 is made up of 14 amino acids. Per the germline V gene, CDR1 is SGHNT and CDR2 is YYREEE (reference sequence). CDR3 sequence: CASRQTFQGETQYF. The CDR3 DNA sequence: TGTGCCAGCAGGCAGACATTCCAGGGAGAGACCCAGTACTTC. The full variable domain, completed using reference TRBV5-4 and TRBJ2-5, is ETGVTQSPTHLIKTRGQQVTLRCSSQSGHNTVSWYQQALGQGPQFIFQYYREEENGRGNFPPRFSGLQFPNYSSELNVNALELDDSALYLCASRQTFQGETQYFGPGTRLLVL.

This clone has a single count. Other nucleotide sequences in the sample specify the same CDR3. The chain joins TRBV5-4 to TRBJ2-2; 7 nucleotides agree with TRBD1. This CDR3 comprises 15 residues. The germline CDR1 and CDR2 sequences are SGHNT and YYREEE (reference sequence). V shed 4 bases, J shed 3 bases, and the junction held 6 bases outside the gene matches. DNA for the CDR3: TGTGCCAGCAGCCGAGGGCAGGGGGACACCGGGGAGCTGTTTTTT. It encodes CASSRGQGDTGELFF.

This sequence joins TRBV13 and TRBJ2-1, with TRBD2 as a possible D gene (7 bases). Trimming removed 5 bases from V and 5 bases from J, with 10 bases in between. There are 13 residues in the CDR3. CDR1 and CDR2 from the germline V gene are PRHDT and FYEKMQ (reference sequence). The CDR3 DNA sequence: TGTGCCAGCAGCGAGGGGGGGAACAATGAGCAGTTCTTC. As protein: CASSEGGNNEQFF.

V usage is TRBV7-3 and J usage is TRBJ2-1; TRBD1 matches 9 bases. Germline CDR1 and CDR2: SGHTA and FQGTGA. CDR3 size: 13 residues. J gave up 7 bases and V 4 bases, and 2 bases lay outside the gene matches. This CDR3 is CASSSTGGNEQFF. The CDR3 coding sequence is TGTGCCAGCAGCTCGACAGGGGGAAATGAGCAGTTCTTC.

CDR3 amino acids: CASSLELIQETQYF. DNA of the CDR3: TGTGCCAGCAGCTTAGAACTAATCCAGGAGACCCAGTACTTC. This chain joins TRBV7-9 and TRBJ2-5; no reliable D call. The germline V gene encodes CDR1 SEHNR and CDR2 FQNEAQ (reference sequence). V was cut by 1 base and J by 5 bases, with 11 bases left in between. The CDR3 has 14 residues.

The chain uses TRBV5-1 and TRBJ2-5, with D possibly TRBD2 on 5 matching bases. V was pared by 0 bases and J by 4 bases, with 10 bases between. Germline CDR1 is SGHRS and CDR2 is YFSETQ. CDR3 length: 14 amino acids. The DNA of the CDR3 is TGCGCCAGCAGCTTGGGGGAGTGGAGAGAGACCCAGTACTTC. Translation: CASSLGEWRETQYF.

The chain employs TRBV5-4 and TRBJ1-6, with D perhaps matching TRBD1 (5 bases). Germline CDR1 is SGHNT and CDR2 is YYREEE (reference sequence). Between the trimmed V and J ends, which lost 1 base and 7 bases, there was a span of 9 bases. This CDR3 has 14 amino acids. The CDR3: CASSLRAGNSPLHF. As DNA, the CDR3 is TGTGCCAGCAGCTTGAGGGCAGGGAATTCACCCCTCCACTTT.

The V and J genes are TRBV7-3 and TRBJ2-1, with 10 bases lining up with TRBD2. This CDR3 is 15 amino acids long. Germline-derived CDR1 and CDR2 are SGHTA and FQGTGA. J lost 3 bases, V lost 1 base, and 0 bases had no gene match. CDR3 in DNA: TGTGCCAGCAGCTTAAGACTAGCGGGCTACAATGAGCAGTTCTTC. Protein product: CASSLRLAGYNEQFF.